The clone carrying this TCR beta chain was seen repeatedly, ten times or more. RNA transcripts gave rise to amplified TCR beta CDR3 regions. The TCR CDR3 was amplified in a first-round RT-PCR using the HTBI primer set. From the multiplex PCR reads, TCRdb called clonotypes with MiXCR, one entry per CDR3 protein. The table shows 600,000 to 900,000 distinct CDR3 sequences, with around 15% occurring only once. The sample originates from a study of T cells in Graves' hyperthyroidism and ophthalmopathy. CDR3 length: 14 residues. Germline-derived CDR1 and CDR2 are MDHEN and SYDVKM. The germline V and J ends were trimmed by 9 bases and 2 bases, with 15 bases remaining between them. The study enrolled patients aged 18 to 65 with newly diagnosed hyperthyroidism of under 2 months' duration.

This chain joins TRBV28 and TRBJ2-3, with a tentative D call TRBD1 (5 bases). Source material: blood. This TCR derives from a man aged 18 to 29 with Graves' hyperthyroidism. CDR3 sequence reads: CASAVWGATDTQYF. Here the CDR3 DNA reads TGTGCCAGTGCCGTTTGGGGCGCCACAGATACGCAGTATTTT. Looking up the rest from reference TRBV28 and TRBJ2-3 gives the full variable domain: DVKVTQSSRYLVKRTGEKVFLECVQDMDHENMFWYRQDPGLGLRLIYFSYDVKMKEKGDIPEGYSVSREKKERFSLILESASTNQTSMYLCASAVWGATDTQYFGPGTRLTVL.